A selection of T cell receptor beta chains follows, all from one sample in a study of blood T cell repertoires in COVID-19. The table came from immunoSEQ multiplex PCR; TCRdb's copy has only in-frame clones and leaves some out. The sample includes 98,000 or so clones, roughly 86% of them seen just once. Sequencing was performed on peripheral blood. These receptor sequences come from a woman between 55 and 75 years old in a cohort sampled during active or convalescent COVID-19. The CDR3 runs from the conserved cysteine through the conserved F or W. Each record gives: V gene, D gene, J gene, clone size, CDR3 length, CDR3 DNA, CDR3 protein. A D gene is named only where the DNA matches it firmly. Clone sizes are given selectively: once, few, many, or a class where the clone is expanded.

TRBV7-9	NA	TRBJ1-1	NA	14	TGTGCCAGCAGCTTACAGACAGGGAACACTGAAGCTTTCTTT	CASSLQTGNTEAFF
TRBV19	NA	TRBJ2-1	few	14	TGTGCCAGTAGTATCGCGGGAAGCGACAATGAGCAGTTCTTC	CASSIAGSDNEQFF
TRBV12-5	NA	TRBJ1-2	once	17	TGTGCTAGTGGTCGATACCTTCAGGGGAGGGGGGACTATGGCTACACCTTC	CASGRYLQGRGDYGYTF
TRBV19	TRBD2	TRBJ2-2	few	15	TGTGCCAGTACCCCAGCGGGGGGAGGGACCGGGGAGCTGTTTTTT	CASTPAGGGTGELFF
TRBV5-1	TRBD1	TRBJ1-1	NA	16	TGCGCCAGCAGCAAAAGCGTGGACAGGGTGGCCACTGAAGCTTTCTTT	CASSKSVDRVATEAFF
TRBV10-2	NA	TRBJ1-2	NA	13	TGCGCCAGCATGGGGCAGGGTGGCTATGGCTACACCTTC	CASMGQGGYGYTF
TRBV6-5	NA	TRBJ1-4	NA	14	TGTGCCACTCAGACTGGACAGAGTAATGAAAAACTGTTTTTT	CATQTGQSNEKLFF
TRBV29-1	TRBD1	TRBJ2-7	few	14	TGCAGCGCACAATTCGGGACAGTCTCCTACGAGCAGTACTTC	CSAQFGTVSYEQYF
TRBV5-5	TRBD2	TRBJ2-2	NA	19	TGTGCCAGCAGCTGGCACAGTAGCGGGAGGACCTCGGGCACCGGGGAGCTGTTTTTT	CASSWHSSGRTSGTGELFF
TRBV6-1	NA	TRBJ2-3	NA	14	TGTGCCAGCAGTGAAGGCGCTAACCCAGATACGCAGTATTTT	CASSEGANPDTQYF
TRBV7-8	TRBD2	TRBJ2-1	NA	19	TGTGCCAGCGGCCCATACAGCGGGAGGGTACGGGGGCCCTACAATGAGCAGTTCTTC	CASGPYSGRVRGPYNEQFF
TRBV12-3/TRBV12-4	TRBD1	TRBJ1-6	few	13	TGTGCCAGCACCCTACAGGGGTCCTCACCCCTCCACTTT	CASTLQGSSPLHF
TRBV7-2	NA	TRBJ1-5	NA	13	TGTGCCAGCAGCTTAACGGGGGGTCAGCCCCAGCATTTT	CASSLTGGQPQHF
TRBV2	TRBD1	TRBJ2-4	few	15	TGTGCCAGCAGTGGGGGGACAGGGGGAAAAAACATTCAGTACTTC	CASSGGTGGKNIQYF
TRBV7-6	TRBD1	TRBJ2-5	NA	14	TGTGCCAGCAGCTCCCTACGGGACAGGGAGACCCAGTACTTC	CASSSLRDRETQYF
TRBV27	TRBD1	TRBJ2-7	NA	14	TGTGCCAGCAGTCCGGGACAGGGGGTCGGCGAGCAGTACTTC	CASSPGQGVGEQYF
TRBV5-1	NA	TRBJ2-3	NA	13	TGCGCCAGCAGCTTGGATTACACAGATACGCAGTATTTT	CASSLDYTDTQYF
TRBV10-1	TRBD2	TRBJ2-3	NA	17	TGCGCCAGCAGTGAGGGTTATCGGGCGGGAGGCACAGATACGCAGTATTTT	CASSEGYRAGGTDTQYF
TRBV2	TRBD1	TRBJ2-7	NA	15	TGTGCCAGCAACCTTCCGGGACAGGGACGCTACGAGCAGTACTTC	CASNLPGQGRYEQYF
TRBV5-1	NA	TRBJ2-7	NA	15	TGCGCCAGCAGCAAAGGGGCGGGGCACTCCTACGAGCAGTACTTC	CASSKGAGHSYEQYF
TRBV18	TRBD2	TRBJ2-3	NA	17	TGTGCCAGCTCACGGACTAGCGGGAGGCTCCCCACAGATACGCAGTATTTT	CASSRTSGRLPTDTQYF
TRBV7-9	NA	TRBJ1-1	NA	13	TGTGCCAGCAGCTTAGTTAGTCACACTGAAGCTTTCTTT	CASSLVSHTEAFF
TRBV19	NA	TRBJ2-3	NA	13	TGTGCCAGTAGTGCGGGACAGACAGATACGCAGTATTTT	CASSAGQTDTQYF
TRBV20-1	NA	TRBJ2-7	NA	12	TGCAGTGCTAGTCACAGCTCCTACGAGCAGTACTTC	CSASHSSYEQYF
TRBV7-9	NA	TRBJ2-1	few	13	TGTGCCAGCAGCTTAGTTGTCAGCAATGAGCAGTTCTTC	CASSLVVSNEQFF
TRBV30	NA	TRBJ1-2	NA	13	TGTGCCTGGAGTAAAGTAGAGGTGTATGGCTACACCTTC	CAWSKVEVYGYTF
TRBV14	NA	TRBJ2-4	NA	14	TGTGCCAGCAGCCAAGGAGGTATCCAAAACATTCAGTACTTC	CASSQGGIQNIQYF
TRBV14	NA	TRBJ1-4	NA	14	TGTGCCAGCAGCCCGGGAGGTATCTATGAAAAACTGTTTTTT	CASSPGGIYEKLFF
TRBV9	NA	TRBJ1-5	NA	14	TGTGCCAGCAGCGTAGGGGGGCAGGCTCAGCCCCAGCATTTT	CASSVGGQAQPQHF
TRBV28	TRBD1	TRBJ2-2	NA	15	TGTGCCAGCCGGTTAGACAGGGTTAACACCGGGGAGCTGTTTTTT	CASRLDRVNTGELFF
TRBV6-5	TRBD1	TRBJ1-2	once	14	TGTGCCAGCAGTTCCGCGACAGGGTTAAATGGCTACACCTTC	CASSSATGLNGYTF
TRBV4-2	NA	TRBJ1-2	NA	14	TGTGCCAGCAGGGACCCACAGGGTTCCTATGGCTACACCTTC	CASRDPQGSYGYTF
TRBV9	TRBD1	TRBJ1-4	few	15	TGTGCCAGCAGCCCCCGGGACAGGGATAATGAAAAACTGTTTTTT	CASSPRDRDNEKLFF
TRBV27	NA	TRBJ2-6	NA	13	TGTGCCAGCAGCCCCCTTGGGGCCAACGTCCTGACTTTC	CASSPLGANVLTF
TRBV27	TRBD1	TRBJ1-6	NA	15	TGTGCCAGCCGGACAGGACTCTCCTATAATTCACCCCTCCACTTT	CASRTGLSYNSPLHF
TRBV28	NA	TRBJ1-3	NA	17	TGTGCCAGCAGTTTACCTGGACGTGGAGGCACTGGAAACACCATATATTTT	CASSLPGRGGTGNTIYF
TRBV14	NA	TRBJ1-1	NA	15	TGTGCCAGCAGCCTACAGCCCCTTGCTAACACTGAAGCTTTCTTT	CASSLQPLANTEAFF
TRBV5-4	TRBD2	TRBJ2-5	NA	15	TGTGCCAGCAGCCCGAAGCGGGGGGTCGAAGAGACCCAGTACTTC	CASSPKRGVEETQYF
TRBV5-1	NA	TRBJ2-5	NA	13	TGCGCCAGCAGCTTGCTCTTAGAAGAGACCCAGTACTTC	CASSLLLEETQYF
TRBV28	TRBD1	TRBJ2-7	NA	15	TGTGCCAGCAGTTTCCCCCGACAGGGCCCCTACGAGCAGTACTTC	CASSFPRQGPYEQYF